A single sample is the source of the 20 T cell receptor beta chains below, sequenced in a study of identical twins. Each CDR3 protein gets one entry after TCRdb re-called the 5' RACE reads with MiXCR. The data hold 450,000 or so distinct CDR3 sequences, with about 14% observed a single time. The sample was also reused in another study, on yellow fever vaccine responses in identical twins.

The sequenced sample was CD4+ T cells sorted from blood. These receptors all stem from a woman between 18 and 29 years old in good health.

The chain employs TRBV6-2 or TRBV6-3 and TRBJ1-1; D is unresolved. Germline lookup yields CDR1 MNHEY and CDR2 SVGEGT. This CDR3 is built from 14 residues. Deletions cut 0 bases from V and 8 bases from J, with 13 bases between. CDR3 sequence reads: CASSYSTVLPEAFF. The CDR3, as DNA: TGTGCCAGCAGTTACTCCACAGTGCTGCCAGAAGCTTTCTTT.

The chain couples TRBV29-1 to TRBJ2-4; 8 nucleotides agree with TRBD2. The trim removed 7 bases at V and 2 bases at J, leaving 10 bases unmatched. CDR1 SQVTM and CDR2 ANQGSEA come from the germline V gene. This CDR3 comprises 15 residues. The CDR3 spells CSALRTSGSKNIQYF. CDR3 coding DNA: TGCAGCGCCTTGCGTACTAGCGGCTCCAAAAACATTCAGTACTTC.

The rearrangement uses TRBV5-6 and TRBJ2-7; D remains unclear. V was pared by 3 bases and J by 5 bases, with 6 bases between. Germline CDR1 reads SGHDT; CDR2 reads YYEEEE. CDR3 length: 11 amino acids. DNA for the CDR3: TGTGCCAGCAGCTCGTACCACGAGCAGTACTTC. Its protein product is CASSSYHEQYF.

The gene calls are TRBV6-1 and TRBJ2-2, with D possibly matching TRBD2 (6 bases). V was shortened by 5 bases and J by 4 bases, with 11 bases between the two germline ends. Germline CDR1 MNHNS, CDR2 SASEGT. This CDR3 comprises 14 residues. CDR3 loop: CASSRLEVTGELFF. The CDR3 DNA follows: TGTGCCAGCAGTCGACTAGAGGTCACCGGGGAGCTGTTTTTT.

This clonotype was found a few times. V gene TRBV7-9 combines with J gene TRBJ2-5; D is uncertain. The CDR3 extends over 13 amino acids. Germline V gives CDR1 SEHNR, CDR2 FQNEAQ (reference sequence). Trimming took 4 bases from V and 0 from J, leaving 6 bases between them. CDR3 in DNA: TGTGCCAGCAGCTACCGGGACCAAGAGACCCAGTACTTC. It translates to CASSYRDQETQYF. The entire variable domain, with the rest obtained from reference TRBV7-9 and TRBJ2-5, is as follows: DTGVSQNPRHKITKRGQNVTFRCDPISEHNRLYWYRQTLGQGPEFLTYFQNEAQLEKSRLLSDRFSAERPKGSFSTLEIQRTEQGDSAMYLCASSYRDQETQYFGPGTRLLVL.

This chain connects TRBV28 to TRBJ2-7, with unresolved D. The CDR3 length is 14 residues. The V end was cut by 5 bases, the J end by 3 bases, with 14 bases between. Germline V gene data show CDR1 as MDHEN and CDR2 as SYDVKM. The CDR3 DNA reads TGTGCCAGCAGTCCCGACAATAACCGCTACGAGCAGTACTTC. Residues: CASSPDNNRYEQYF.

The DNA of the CDR3 is TGTGCCAGTAGTATAGGGGCTCAGGGGGGATCCTACAATGAGCAGTTCTTC. It codes for CASSIGAQGGSYNEQFF. The chain carries TRBV19 and TRBJ2-1; TRBD1 is a possible D gene (7 bases). The CDR3 is 17 amino acids. Germline values: CDR1 LNHDA, CDR2 SQIVND (reference sequence). Trimming left V 1 base short and J 1 base short, with 14 bases between. Complete variable domain (other parts from reference TRBV19 and TRBJ2-1): DGGITQSPKYLFRKEGQNVTLSCEQNLNHDAMYWYRQDPGQGLRLIYYSQIVNDFQKGDIAEGYSVSREKKESFPLTVTSAQKNPTAFYLCASSIGAQGGSYNEQFFGPGTRLTVL.

The V gene is TRBV29-1, the J gene TRBJ2-7; D is uncertain. The CDR3 contains 14 residues. CDR1 is SQVTM, CDR2 ANQGSEA, per germline. Trimming stripped 0 bases from V and 2 bases from J, with 11 bases between. This CDR3 is CSVEEDNLPYEQYF. The CDR3 DNA sequence: TGCAGCGTTGAAGAAGACAACCTTCCCTACGAGCAGTACTTC.

CDR3 DNA: TGTGCCAGCAGTGAGTTTTCAGGGCCCCCCACAGATACGCAGTATTTT. As protein: CASSEFSGPPTDTQYF. This chain uses TRBV2 with TRBJ2-3; weak D call: TRBD1 (5 bases). V dropped 3 bases and J dropped 2 bases, with 15 bases sitting between them. From germline, CDR1 is SNHLY and CDR2 FYNNEI. This CDR3 has 16 amino acids. The full variable domain, in which reference TRBV2 and TRBJ2-3 provide the parts outside the CDR3, is EPEVTQTPSHQVTQMGQEVILRCVPISNHLYFYWYRQILGQKVEFLVSFYNNEISEKSEIFDDQFSVERPDGSNFTLKIRSTKLEDSAMYFCASSEFSGPPTDTQYFGPGTRLTVL.

This clonotype came up many times. CDR3 DNA: TGTGCCAGCAGCCAGACTAGCGACGAGCAGTACTTC. Translating it yields CASSQTSDEQYF. The rearrangement joins TRBV3-1 to TRBJ2-7; 8 bases are a match to TRBD2. The CDR3 has 12 amino acids. CDR1 is LGHDT, CDR2 YNNKEL, per germline (reference sequence). V trimming: 3 bases; J trimming: 5 bases; junction bases outside the gene matches: 0.

The V and J genes are TRBV5-1 and TRBJ2-7, with 8 bases identical to TRBD1. Germline V gives CDR1 SGHRS, CDR2 YFSETQ. CDR3 size: 13 residues. The V gene end was trimmed by 0 bases and the J gene end by 6 bases; junction bases not matched to a gene: 2. In nucleotides, the CDR3 is TGCGCCAGCAGCTTGGCGACAGGGGCCGAGCAGTACTTC. Its translation: CASSLATGAEQYF.

Ten or more counts support this clonotype. The rearrangement joins TRBV28 to TRBJ2-2; weak D call: TRBD2 (5 bases). CDR3 length equals 18 residues. Germline loops: CDR1 MDHEN, CDR2 SYDVKM. Trimming pared 7 bases from V and 2 bases from J, leaving 23 bases between. CDR3 protein: CASTRDPRVPINTGELFF. The CDR3 DNA sequence: TGTGCCAGCACCCGAGACCCGCGGGTACCGATAAACACCGGGGAGCTGTTTTTT.

The chain couples TRBV6-1 to TRBJ2-6; 7 bases match TRBD1. Losses at the gene ends were 5 bases for V and 1 base for J; bases not matched to a gene: 5. This CDR3 has 16 amino acids. CDR1 is MNHNS and CDR2 is SASEGT in the germline V gene. This chain's CDR3 is CASSPTGVSGANVLTF. As DNA, the CDR3 is TGTGCCAGCAGTCCCACAGGGGTATCTGGGGCCAACGTCCTGACTTTC.

This clonotype was recorded at least ten times. This chain connects TRBV29-1 to TRBJ2-2, with TRBD2 matching 9 bases. This CDR3 has 15 amino acids. The trim removed 3 bases at V and 5 bases at J, leaving 7 bases unmatched. Germline loops: CDR1 SQVTM, CDR2 ANQGSEA. The chain's CDR3 is CSVDPSGVGTGELFF. The CDR3 DNA reads TGCAGCGTTGATCCTAGCGGGGTGGGGACCGGGGAGCTGTTTTTT.

As concerns this clonotype: A read error may account for a junction end that differs from germline. The chain carries TRBV12-3 or TRBV12-4 and TRBJ2-5; D is unclear. The CDR3 length is 11 residues. This chain's CDR3 is CASSLGEAQYF. In DNA, the CDR3 is TGTGCCAGCAGTTTAGGAGAGGCCCAGTACTTC.

The chain uses TRBV5-1 and TRBJ2-7; perhaps TRBD2 as D (5 bases). The germline gives CDR1 SGHRS, CDR2 YFSETQ. V dropped 4 bases and J dropped 0 bases, with 17 bases sitting between them. This CDR3 spans 16 amino acids. The CDR3 DNA reads TGCGCCAGCAGCACTGGAGGTTGGGCGGGCTCCTACGAGCAGTACTTC. This codes for CASSTGGWAGSYEQYF.

This clonotype was seen a few times. The J gene is TRBJ1-2, the V gene TRBV7-2; D is undetermined. Germline V gene sequence: CDR1 SGHTA, CDR2 FQGNSA. The CDR3 loop spans 14 amino acids. V lost 6 bases and J 7 bases, leaving 18 bases between the germline ends. The CDR3 is CASSSSDSFRGYTF. Here the CDR3 DNA reads TGTGCCAGCAGTTCCTCGGATTCGTTTCGTGGCTACACCTTC. Full variable domain (rest looked up from reference TRBV7-2 and TRBJ1-2): GAGVSQSPSNKVTEKGKDVELRCDPISGHTALYWYRQSLGQGLEFLIYFQGNSAPDKSGLPSDRFSAERTGGSVSTLTIQRTQQEDSAVYLCASSSSDSFRGYTFGSGTRLTVV.

The table lists this clonotype with a few counts. The V gene is TRBV18, the J gene TRBJ1-6; D gene unclear. Trimming removed 2 bases at V and 7 bases at J, with 9 bases between. The V gene's germline CDR1 is KGHSH and CDR2 LQKENI. This CDR3 comprises 14 residues. In nucleotides, the CDR3 is TGTGCCAGCTCACCATTGGGGATCAATTCACCCCTCCACTTT. This sequence encodes CASSPLGINSPLHF.

The rearrangement links TRBV20-1 to TRBJ2-1; 12 bases line up with TRBD2. The germline V gene has CDR1 DFQATT and CDR2 SNEGSKA (reference sequence). The CDR3 contains 15 residues. V dropped 0 bases and J dropped 8; count of bases not matched to a gene: 5. CDR3 sequence reads: CSARDPSGGADEQFF. The CDR3 DNA reads TGCAGTGCTAGAGACCCTAGCGGGGGGGCAGATGAGCAGTTCTTC.

This chain connects TRBV12-5 to TRBJ2-3; 11 bases fit TRBD1. The CDR3 consists of 15 residues. Germline CDR1 reads LGHNT; CDR2 reads FRNRAP. The V segment lost 4 bases and the J segment 5 bases; nucleotides outside the gene matches: 5. The CDR3 coding sequence is TGTGCTAGTGGTTCCGGACAGGGGGCGGGAGATACGCAGTATTTT. Amino acid sequence: CASGSGQGAGDTQYF.